This T cell receptor beta chain stems from a study of blood T cell repertoires in COVID-19. About the study: The study drew acute and convalescent COVID-19 samples from the United States, Italy and Spain. In each case, the material was cDNA or gDNA derived from T cells, B-cell-depleted T cells, or PBMCs.

In the original workflow: Cell counts per sample came from amplifying reference gene primers. Repertoires were generated with immunoSEQ multiplex PCR, while TCRdb's copy carries only in-frame clones and drops some. For V, J and clone size, that table is used; D and trimming come from the DNA. The sample has around 60,000 clones, roughly 79% seen once. The sequencing input was peripheral blood. This TCR was sampled from a human donor in a cohort sampled during active COVID-19.

The DNA of the CDR3 is TGTGCCAGCAGCTTAGGCGGGGGCGGGGGCTACAATGAGCAGTTCTTC. This gives the protein CASSLGGGGGYNEQFF. The V call is TRBV7-8, the J call TRBJ2-1; weak D call: TRBD2 (7 bases). Germline CDR1 is SGHVS and CDR2 is FQNEAQ. The CDR3 is 16 amino acids. Between the trimmed V and J ends, which lost 1 base and 3 bases, there was a span of 13 bases.